This TCR beta chain was identified in a study of T cells in Graves' hyperthyroidism and ophthalmopathy. CDR3 size: 15 residues. Trimming pared 6 bases from V and 0 bases from J, leaving 12 bases between. There were TCR beta CDR3 regions amplified from RNA transcripts. When the TCR CDR3 underwent first-round RT-PCR, the HTBI primer set was used. TCRdb reprocessed the multiplex PCR reads via MiXCR and lists one record per CDR3 protein. The data hold over 700,000 distinct CDR3 sequences, with roughly 40% observed a single time. In its sample, this clonotype was seen many times. The chain recombines TRBV12-3 or TRBV12-4 with TRBJ1-3, with a weak D call TRBD1 (5 bases). Sample: blood. This sequence originates from a man younger than 30 with Graves' hyperthyroidism. The CDR3 spells CASRTTGNSGNTIYF. In nucleotides, the CDR3 is TGTGCCAGCAGGACCACAGGAAACTCTGGAAACACCATATATTTT.